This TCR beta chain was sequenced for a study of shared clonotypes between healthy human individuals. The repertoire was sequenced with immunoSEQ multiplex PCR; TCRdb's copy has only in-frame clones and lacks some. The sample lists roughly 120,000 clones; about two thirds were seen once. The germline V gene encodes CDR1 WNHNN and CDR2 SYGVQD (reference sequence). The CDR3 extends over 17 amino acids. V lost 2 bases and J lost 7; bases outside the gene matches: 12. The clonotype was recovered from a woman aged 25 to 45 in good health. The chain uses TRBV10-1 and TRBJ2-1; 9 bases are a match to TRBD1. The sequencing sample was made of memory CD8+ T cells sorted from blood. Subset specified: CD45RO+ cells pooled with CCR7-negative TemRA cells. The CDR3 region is CASSENPWGTGLNEQFF. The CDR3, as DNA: TGCGCCAGCAGTGAGAATCCGTGGGGGACAGGGCTAAATGAGCAGTTCTTC.